The source of this T cell receptor beta chain is a study of Graves' ophthalmopathy and Graves' hyperthyroidism. The sample holds many counts of this clonotype. RNA transcripts yielded amplified TCR beta CDR3 regions. First-round RT-PCR used HTBI primers; second-round multiplex PCR followed. Each CDR3 protein gets one entry after TCRdb re-called the multiplex PCR reads with MiXCR. The sample carries a few hundred thousand distinct CDR3 sequences, 15% recorded once. Germline V CDR1 and CDR2: SGHVS, FQNEAQ. The CDR3 spans 11 residues. Trimming cost V 1 base and J 10 bases, with 7 bases left between them. This TCR derives from a woman aged 18-29 years with stable Graves' hyperthyroidism. The V and J genes are TRBV7-8 and TRBJ1-1; D is possibly TRBD1 (5 bases). Sequencing used peripheral blood. This chain's CDR3 is CASSLVGAAFF. In nucleotides, the CDR3 is TGTGCCAGCAGCTTAGTAGGGGCAGCTTTCTTT.